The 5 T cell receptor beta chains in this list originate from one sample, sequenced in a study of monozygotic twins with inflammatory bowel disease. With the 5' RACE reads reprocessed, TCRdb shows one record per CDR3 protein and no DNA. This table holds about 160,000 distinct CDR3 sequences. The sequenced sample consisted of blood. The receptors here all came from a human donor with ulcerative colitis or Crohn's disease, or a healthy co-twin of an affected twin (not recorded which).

CDR3 in amino acids: CASSSGDTEAFF. The chain is built from TRBV5-1 and TRBJ1-1. CDR1 is SGHRS, CDR2 YFSETQ, per germline. This CDR3 is built from 12 residues.

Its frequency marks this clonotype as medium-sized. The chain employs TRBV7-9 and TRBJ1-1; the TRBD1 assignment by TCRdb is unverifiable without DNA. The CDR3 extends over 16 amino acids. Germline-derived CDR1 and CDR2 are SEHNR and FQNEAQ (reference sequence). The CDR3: CASSPQVGGAITEAFF.

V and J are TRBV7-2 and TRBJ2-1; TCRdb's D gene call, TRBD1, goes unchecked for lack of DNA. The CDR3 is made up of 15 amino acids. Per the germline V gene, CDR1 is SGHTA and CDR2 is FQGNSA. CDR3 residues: CASSLWDRANNEQFF.

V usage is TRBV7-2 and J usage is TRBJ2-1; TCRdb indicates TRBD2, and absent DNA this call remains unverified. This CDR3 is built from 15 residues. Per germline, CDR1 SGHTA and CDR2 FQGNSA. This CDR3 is CASSPASGERNEQFF.

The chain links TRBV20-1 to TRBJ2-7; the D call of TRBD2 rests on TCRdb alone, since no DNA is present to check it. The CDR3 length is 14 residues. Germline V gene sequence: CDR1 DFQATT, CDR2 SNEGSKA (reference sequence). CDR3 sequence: CSARGLAGGREQYF.